This TCR beta chain was found in a study of OX40 agonist ivuxolimab in advanced cancers. Study details: Partial responses were recorded for three patients, including one with hepatocellular carcinoma and two with cutaneous melanoma.

In this sample, this clone turned up once. Its antigen remains unknown. Some clones are missing from TCRdb's copy, which holds only in-frame ones; the method was immunoSEQ multiplex PCR. The table has roughly 34,000 clones, 75% to 90% seen once. General study results and limits: Averaged across samples, CD8+ T cells carried more expanded clones than CD4+ did.

The clonotype comes from an adult with an advanced solid tumor such as melanoma, head and neck, liver or kidney cancer. The source material was CD4+ or CD8+ T cells sorted from blood, sampled in a trial of the OX40 agonist ivuxolimab.

The CDR3 spells CASSAGSSSYNEQFF. CDR3 coding DNA: TGTGCCAGCAGCGCCGGGAGTAGCTCCTACAATGAGCAGTTCTTC. The genes are TRBV9 and TRBJ2-1; tentatively, D is TRBD2 (6 bases). The V gene lost 3 bases and the J gene lost 0 bases, with 10 bases spanning the gap. CDR1 is SGDLS and CDR2 is YYNGEE in the germline V gene. The CDR3 is 15 amino acids.